The clone carrying this TCR beta chain was detected ten times or more. The sample originates from a study of Graves' ophthalmopathy and Graves' hyperthyroidism. Beta-chain TCR CDR3 regions were amplified from RNA transcripts. First-round RT-PCR employed HTBI primers, with a second-round multiplex PCR after it. TCRdb passed the multiplex PCR reads through MiXCR, listing each CDR3 protein once. The sample carries some 350,000 distinct CDR3 sequences, about a sixth recorded once. The CDR3 loop spans 12 amino acids. Germline assignment: CDR1 DFQATT and CDR2 SNEGSKA (reference sequence). Trimming left V 7 bases short and J 5 bases short, with 15 bases between.

Sequencing was done on a sample of peripheral blood. This receptor was taken from an adult woman with stable Graves' hyperthyroidism. The gene calls are TRBV20-1 and TRBJ2-7; no clear D gene. CDR3 sequence reads: CSVWGTRDEQYF. The CDR3, as DNA: TGCAGTGTTTGGGGAACAAGGGACGAGCAGTACTTC.